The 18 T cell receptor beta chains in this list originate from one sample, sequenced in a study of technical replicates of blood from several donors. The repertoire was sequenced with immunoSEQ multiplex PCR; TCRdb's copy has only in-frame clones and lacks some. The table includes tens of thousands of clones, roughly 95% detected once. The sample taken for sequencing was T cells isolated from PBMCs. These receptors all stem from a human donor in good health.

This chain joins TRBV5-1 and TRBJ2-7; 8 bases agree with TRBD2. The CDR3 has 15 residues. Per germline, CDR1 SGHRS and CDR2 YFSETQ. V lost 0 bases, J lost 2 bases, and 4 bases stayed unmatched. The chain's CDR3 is CASSLGGGRAYEQYF. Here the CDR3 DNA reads TGCGCCAGCAGCTTGGGCGGGGGGAGAGCCTACGAGCAGTACTTC.

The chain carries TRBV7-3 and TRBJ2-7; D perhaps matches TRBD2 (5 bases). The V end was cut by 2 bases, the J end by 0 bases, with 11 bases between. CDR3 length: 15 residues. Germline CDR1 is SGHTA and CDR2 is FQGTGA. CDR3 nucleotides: TGTGCCAGCAGCTTAGAGAGCGGCAGCTCCTACGAGCAGTACTTC. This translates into CASSLESGSSYEQYF.

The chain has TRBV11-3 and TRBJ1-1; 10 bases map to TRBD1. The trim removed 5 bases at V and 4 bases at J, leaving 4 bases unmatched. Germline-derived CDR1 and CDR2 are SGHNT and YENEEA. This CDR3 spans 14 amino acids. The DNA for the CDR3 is TGTGCCAGCAGCCTGGGACAGGGGACCACTGAAGCTTTCTTT. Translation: CASSLGQGTTEAFF.

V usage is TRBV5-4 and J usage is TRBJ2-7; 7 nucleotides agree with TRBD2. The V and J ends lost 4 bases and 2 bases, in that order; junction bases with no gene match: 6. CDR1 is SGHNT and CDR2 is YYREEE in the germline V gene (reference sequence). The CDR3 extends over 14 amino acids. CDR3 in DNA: TGTGCCAGCAGCGTCCGACTAGCCCCCTACGAGCAGTACTTC. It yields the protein CASSVRLAPYEQYF.

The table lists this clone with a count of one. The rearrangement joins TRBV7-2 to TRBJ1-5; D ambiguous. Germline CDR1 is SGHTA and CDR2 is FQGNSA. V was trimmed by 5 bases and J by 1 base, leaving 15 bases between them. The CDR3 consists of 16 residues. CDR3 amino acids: CASSDPEVDSNQPQHF. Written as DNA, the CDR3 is TGTGCCAGCAGCGACCCCGAGGTTGACAGCAATCAGCCCCAGCATTTT.

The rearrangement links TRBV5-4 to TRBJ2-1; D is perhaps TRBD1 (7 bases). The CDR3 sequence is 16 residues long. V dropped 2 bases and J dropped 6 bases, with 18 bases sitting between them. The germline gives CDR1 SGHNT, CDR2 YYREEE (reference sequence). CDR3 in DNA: TGTGCCAGCAGCTTTGGGGGACAGTTCGGGGGCAATGAGCAGTTCTTC. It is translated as CASSFGGQFGGNEQFF.

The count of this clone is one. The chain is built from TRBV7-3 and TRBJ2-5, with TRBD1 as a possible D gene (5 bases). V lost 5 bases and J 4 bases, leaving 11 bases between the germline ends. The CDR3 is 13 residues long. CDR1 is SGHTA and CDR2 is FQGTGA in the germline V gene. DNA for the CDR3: TGTGCCAGCAGCCCAACAGGAAGAGAGACCCAGTACTTC. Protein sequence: CASSPTGRETQYF.

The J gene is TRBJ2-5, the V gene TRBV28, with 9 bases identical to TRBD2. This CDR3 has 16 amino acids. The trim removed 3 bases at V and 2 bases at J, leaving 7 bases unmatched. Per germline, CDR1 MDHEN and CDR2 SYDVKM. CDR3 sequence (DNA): TGTGCCAGCAGTTTCGTAGCGGGGGAGCTGCAAGAGACCCAGTACTTC. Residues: CASSFVAGELQETQYF.

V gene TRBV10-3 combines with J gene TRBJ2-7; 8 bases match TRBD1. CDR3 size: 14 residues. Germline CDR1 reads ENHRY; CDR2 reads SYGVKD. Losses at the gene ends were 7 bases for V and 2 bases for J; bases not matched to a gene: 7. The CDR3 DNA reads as TGTGCCATCACAAAAGGACAGGGAACCTACGAGCAGTACTTC. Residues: CAITKGQGTYEQYF.

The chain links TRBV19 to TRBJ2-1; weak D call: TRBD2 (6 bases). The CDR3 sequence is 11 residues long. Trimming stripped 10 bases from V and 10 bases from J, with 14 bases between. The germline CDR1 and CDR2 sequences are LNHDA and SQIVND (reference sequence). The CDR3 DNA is TGTGCCACTATCCACGCGGGGGAGCAGTTCTTC. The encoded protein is CATIHAGEQFF.

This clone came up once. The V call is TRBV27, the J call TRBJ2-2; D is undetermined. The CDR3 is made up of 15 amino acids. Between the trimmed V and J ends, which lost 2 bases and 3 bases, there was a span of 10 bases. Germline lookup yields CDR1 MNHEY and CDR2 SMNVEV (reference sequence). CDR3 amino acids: CASSLLESYTGELFF. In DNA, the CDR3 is TGTGCCAGCAGTTTACTGGAGTCGTACACCGGGGAGCTGTTTTTT.

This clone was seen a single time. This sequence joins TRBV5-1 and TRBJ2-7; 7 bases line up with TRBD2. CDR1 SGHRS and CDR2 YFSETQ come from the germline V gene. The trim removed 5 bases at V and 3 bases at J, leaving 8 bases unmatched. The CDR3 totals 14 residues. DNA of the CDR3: TGCGCCAGCAGTAGGTCAGGGAGGGGCTACGAGCAGTACTTC. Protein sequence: CASSRSGRGYEQYF.

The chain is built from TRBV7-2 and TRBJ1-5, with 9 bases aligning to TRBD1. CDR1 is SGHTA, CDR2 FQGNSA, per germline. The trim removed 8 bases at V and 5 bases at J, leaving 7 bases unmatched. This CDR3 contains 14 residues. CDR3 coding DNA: TGTGCCAGCGCGGCCCGGACAGGGGATCAGCCCCAGCATTTT. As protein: CASAARTGDQPQHF.

CDR3: CASSEFSGGYEQYF. Here the CDR3 DNA reads TGTGCCAGCAGCGAGTTTTCAGGGGGGTACGAGCAGTACTTC. The chain has TRBV7-6 and TRBJ2-7; the D gene is possibly TRBD1 (7 bases). The CDR3 is 14 amino acids. CDR1 SGHVS and CDR2 FNYEAQ come from the germline V gene. V shed 5 bases and J shed 4 bases, with 15 bases lying between them.

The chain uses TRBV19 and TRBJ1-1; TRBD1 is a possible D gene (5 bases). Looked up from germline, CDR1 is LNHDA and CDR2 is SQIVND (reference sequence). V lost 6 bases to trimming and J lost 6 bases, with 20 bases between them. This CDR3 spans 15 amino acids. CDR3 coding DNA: TGTGCCAGTAGACTCATGGGCCAGGGTAAGGCTGAAGCTTTCTTT. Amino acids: CASRLMGQGKAEAFF.

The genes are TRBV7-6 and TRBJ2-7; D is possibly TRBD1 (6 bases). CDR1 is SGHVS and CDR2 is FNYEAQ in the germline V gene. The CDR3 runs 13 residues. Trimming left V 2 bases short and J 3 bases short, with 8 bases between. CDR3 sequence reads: CASSLNRDYEQYF. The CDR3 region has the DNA TGTGCCAGCAGCTTAAACAGGGACTACGAGCAGTACTTC.

Here the CDR3 DNA reads TGTGCCAGCAGCGTAGAGGAGGGGATCGTGTATGAAAAACTGTTTTTT. Translated: CASSVEEGIVYEKLFF. The chain uses TRBV9 and TRBJ1-4, with a tentative D call TRBD1 (5 bases). CDR3 length: 16 amino acids. V was clipped by 0 bases and J by 6 bases, with 15 bases between them. The germline V gene has CDR1 SGDLS and CDR2 YYNGEE.

The CDR3 protein is CASRQEGQGRGYTF. CDR3 bases: TGTGCCAGCAGACAGGAGGGACAGGGTCGGGGCTACACCTTC. The chain joins TRBV28 to TRBJ1-2; 9 bases map to TRBD1. The germline V gene has CDR1 MDHEN and CDR2 SYDVKM. V dropped 6 bases and J dropped 8; count of bases not matched to a gene: 10. The CDR3 length is 14 residues.